The TCR beta chain under discussion was sequenced for a study of early T cells in non-severe SARS-CoV-2 infection. This clonotype has a handful of counts. Unique molecular identifiers were affixed to single, distinct cDNA molecules. TCRdb ran MiXCR on the 5' RACE reads and lists one entry per CDR3 protein. The sample yields more than 65,000 distinct CDR3 sequences, roughly an eighth seen once. With V trimmed by 7 bases and J by 0 bases, 16 bases remained unmatched. In germline, CDR1 is SQVTM, CDR2 ANQGSEA. The CDR3 length is 18 residues. The sequenced material came from whole blood. This TCR was sampled from an adult who was a healthcare worker with PCR-confirmed SARS-CoV-2 infection or an uninfected control (not recorded which). The V gene is TRBV29-1, the J gene TRBJ2-1; 9 nucleotides line up with TRBD2. The CDR3 DNA reads TGCAGCGATGTCAGGGCTAGCGGGATGCGAAGCTCCTACAATGAGCAGTTCTTC. This gives the protein CSDVRASGMRSSYNEQFF.